This T cell receptor (beta chain) was captured in a study of blood T cell repertoires in COVID-19. Background on the study: The cDNA or gDNA used as material had been derived from T cells, B-cell-depleted T cells, or PBMCs.

CDR1 and CDR2 from the germline V gene are MNHEY and SVGEGT. The CDR3 has 13 amino acids. Trimming removed 2 bases at V and 4 bases at J, with 9 bases between. Authors' data handling: The authors estimated nucleated cell counts from reference gene primer amplification. Using immunoSEQ multiplex PCR, the repertoire was profiled, and TCRdb retains in-frame clones only, with some absent. D and trimming come from the DNA, and the V and J calls and clone size come from that table. The sample lists roughly 250,000 clones, 80% to 85% occurring once. This sequence was found in a woman aged 60 to 75 with active or convalescent COVID-19. Sample: peripheral blood. This chain connects TRBV6-2 or TRBV6-3 to TRBJ2-7; D perhaps matches TRBD1 (5 bases). CDR3 coding DNA: TGTGCCAGCAGTTACACCAGGGTTTACGAGCAGTACTTC. Its translation is CASSYTRVYEQYF.